A selection of T cell receptor beta chains follows, all from one sample in a study of regulatory T cells in long-lasting Graves disease. MiXCR, run by TCRdb on the multiplex PCR reads, gives a single entry per CDR3 protein. The table lists under 300,000 distinct CDR3 sequences, around 19% of them singletons. The same sample was also studied in work on T cells in Graves' hyperthyroidism and ophthalmopathy.

The material sequenced was peripheral blood mononuclear cells (PBMCs), taken at new diagnosis, from a patient treated with antithyroid drugs. The receptors originated from a woman under 40 with Graves disease. Each CDR3 is given with its conserved first and last residue. The D gene is left open where the match is weak. Some rows mark clone size as missing; the rest say once, few, many or name a class of expanded clone.

J gene	D gene	clone size	CDR3 length	V gene	CDR3 DNA	CDR3 protein
TRBJ1-3	TRBD1	.	14	TRBV5-5	TGTGCCAGCAGCAACACAGGGGCTGGAAACACCATATATTTT	CASSNTGAGNTIYF
TRBJ2-3	.	many	14	TRBV12-3/TRBV12-4	TGTGCCAGCAGTTTGGGTGATAGCACAGATACGCAGTATTTT	CASSLGDSTDTQYF
TRBJ2-1	.	many	13	TRBV6-1	TGTGCCAGCCAAACATCGTCTAACAATGAGCAGTTCTTC	CASQTSSNNEQFF
TRBJ2-3	.	many	15	TRBV15	TGTGCCACCAGCAATCGTCCCGACGGCGGGGATACGCAGTATTTT	CATSNRPDGGDTQYF
TRBJ1-1	.	.	15	TRBV9	TGTGCCAGCAGCGTAGACGGTATTGTAGGGCCTGGGGGTTTCTTT	CASSVDGIVGPGGFF
TRBJ2-7	.	few	14	TRBV19	TGTGCCAGTAGTTCCGGGGGTGGCAGGGACGAGCAGTACTTC	CASSSGGGRDEQYF
TRBJ2-1	.	once	16	TRBV12-3/TRBV12-4	TGTGCCAGCAGTACTTCCCTAGGGTTCTCCTACAATGAGCAGTTCTTC	CASSTSLGFSYNEQFF
TRBJ2-1	.	many	14	TRBV3-1	TGTGCCAGCAGCCCTTTTAGGGGGAGTAATGAGCAGTTCTTC	CASSPFRGSNEQFF
TRBJ1-2	.	many	14	TRBV5-5	TGTGCCAGCAGCTTGGAAAAGAAAAACTATGGCTACACCTTC	CASSLEKKNYGYTF
TRBJ2-7	.	.	12	TRBV3-1	TGTGCCGGCAGCCAAGAAGAGCGACGCCTGTACTTC	CAGSQEERRLYF
TRBJ1-1	.	.	14	TRBV20-1	TGCAGTGCTAGTTCGGGCCCCATGAACACTGAAGCTTTCTTT	CSASSGPMNTEAFF
TRBJ2-1	.	many	13	TRBV27	TGTGCCAGCAGTTTTGGATCCAGTTCTCTGCAGTTCTTC	CASSFGSSSLQFF
TRBJ2-5	.	many	16	TRBV9	TGTGCCAGCAGCGACCTGGCGACCAGGCGAAAAGAGACCCAGTACTTC	CASSDLATRRKETQYF
TRBJ1-1	.	.	13	TRBV28	TGTGCCAGCGGGGGACATCCTAACACTGAAGCTTTCTTT	CASGGHPNTEAFF
TRBJ1-4	.	few	16	TRBV6-1	TGTGCCAGCAGTCGGGACGGCAGCCCCACTAATGAAAAACTGTTTTTT	CASSRDGSPTNEKLFF
TRBJ1-3	TRBD1	.	14	TRBV18	TGTGCCAGCTCACCCGCACAGGGGCGAGACACCATATATTTT	CASSPAQGRDTIYF
TRBJ1-4	.	many	10	TRBV5-4	TGTGCCAGCCAGACAGAAAAACTGTTTTTT	CASQTEKLFF
TRBJ2-3	.	many	13	TRBV5-1	TGCGCCAGCAGCTTGGCCGGGGCGGATACGCAGTATTTT	CASSLAGADTQYF
TRBJ1-4	.	few	16	TRBV19	TGTGCCAGTAGTAGAAAACCGGGACTCTATAATGAAAAACTGTTTTTT	CASSRKPGLYNEKLFF
TRBJ2-1	.	many	13	TRBV3-1	TGTGCCAGCAGCCAAAGGGACCTCAATGAGCAGTTCTTC	CASSQRDLNEQFF
TRBJ1-1	.	many	13	TRBV7-6	TGTGCCAGCAGCCCCAGGACAGAAGGACGGGCTTTCTTT	CASSPRTEGRAFF
TRBJ2-3	TRBD1	many	15	TRBV18	TGTGCCAGCTCACCCACAGGGGTTAACACAGATACGCAGTATTTT	CASSPTGVNTDTQYF
TRBJ1-2	.	many	15	TRBV19	TGTGCCAGTAGGAACGACAGGAGGGCTAACTATGGCTACACCTTC	CASRNDRRANYGYTF
TRBJ2-6	.	.	17	TRBV6-1	TGTGCCAGCAGTACCCAATGGGGTAGAGCTGGGGCCAACGTCCTGACTTTC	CASSTQWGRAGANVLTF
TRBJ2-7	TRBD2	.	15	TRBV20-1	TGCAGTGCTAGAGATTGGTCTAGCGGGCTATACGGGCAGTACTTC	CSARDWSSGLYGQYF
TRBJ2-2	.	many	14	TRBV20-1	TGCAGTGCTAGAGAGGACAGTCAGACCGGGGAGCTGTTTTTT	CSAREDSQTGELFF
TRBJ2-3	.	.	22	TRBV7-9	TGTGCCAGCAGCTGTTATAGGCGCTCTTTGTGCGGGGGCGCCGCCAGCACAGATACGCAGTATTTT	CASSCYRRSLCGGAASTDTQYF
TRBJ2-6	TRBD2	many	21	TRBV9	TGTGCCAGCAGCGGACGAGCAAACGAGGGACGGACTAGCTCTGGGGCCAACGTCCTGACTTTC	CASSGRANEGRTSSGANVLTF
TRBJ1-5	TRBD1	many	16	TRBV19	TGTGCCAGTAGTACCCCGGGACAGGGTGTTAGTCAGCCCCAGCATTTT	CASSTPGQGVSQPQHF
TRBJ1-6	TRBD1	.	17	TRBV6-2/TRBV6-3	TGTGCCAGCAGTTACACCCGGACAGGCCCGTCTAATTCACCCCTCCACTTT	CASSYTRTGPSNSPLHF
TRBJ1-3	.	many	14	TRBV2	TGTGCCAGCCAACGGAGGGGAAGTGGAAACACCATATATTTT	CASQRRGSGNTIYF
TRBJ2-1	TRBD2	few	15	TRBV11-3	TGTGCCAGCAGCCGAGGAGCGGGGAGTGGGAATGAGCAGTTCTTC	CASSRGAGSGNEQFF
TRBJ2-1	TRBD2	few	16	TRBV9	TGTGCCAGCAGCGTATTTGTAGGTAGCGGGGGTAATGAGCAGTTCTTC	CASSVFVGSGGNEQFF
TRBJ1-1	TRBD1	many	15	TRBV20-1	TGCAGTGCCCAAAGGCAGGGGGCGTCGAACACTGAAGCTTTCTTT	CSAQRQGASNTEAFF
TRBJ1-4	.	many	14	TRBV27	TGTGCCAGCAGTTCCAAGAATGAAAATGAAAAACTGTTTTTT	CASSSKNENEKLFF
TRBJ2-2	.	.	15	TRBV5-1	TGCGCCAGCAGCCCCCCCCTTGACATCACCGGGGAGCTGTTTTTT	CASSPPLDITGELFF
TRBJ2-1	.	many	13	TRBV7-3	TGTGCCAGCAGCTTAAGGGGGACTGGAGGGCAGTTCTTC	CASSLRGTGGQFF
TRBJ2-7	.	many	14	TRBV3-1	TGTGCCAGCAGCCAGGGCTATCTCGTCTACGAGCAGTACTTC	CASSQGYLVYEQYF
TRBJ1-2	TRBD1	.	13	TRBV20-1	TGCAGTGCTACGGACAGGGGAAACTATGGCTACACCTTC	CSATDRGNYGYTF
TRBJ1-1	.	.	14	TRBV19	TGTGCCAGTAGTATGAATTTCGGCGAGTCAGAAGCTTTCTTT	CASSMNFGESEAFF
TRBJ2-3	TRBD2	many	14	TRBV20-1	TGCAGTGCTTCGACTAGCGGGGTGAGAGATACGCAGTATTTT	CSASTSGVRDTQYF